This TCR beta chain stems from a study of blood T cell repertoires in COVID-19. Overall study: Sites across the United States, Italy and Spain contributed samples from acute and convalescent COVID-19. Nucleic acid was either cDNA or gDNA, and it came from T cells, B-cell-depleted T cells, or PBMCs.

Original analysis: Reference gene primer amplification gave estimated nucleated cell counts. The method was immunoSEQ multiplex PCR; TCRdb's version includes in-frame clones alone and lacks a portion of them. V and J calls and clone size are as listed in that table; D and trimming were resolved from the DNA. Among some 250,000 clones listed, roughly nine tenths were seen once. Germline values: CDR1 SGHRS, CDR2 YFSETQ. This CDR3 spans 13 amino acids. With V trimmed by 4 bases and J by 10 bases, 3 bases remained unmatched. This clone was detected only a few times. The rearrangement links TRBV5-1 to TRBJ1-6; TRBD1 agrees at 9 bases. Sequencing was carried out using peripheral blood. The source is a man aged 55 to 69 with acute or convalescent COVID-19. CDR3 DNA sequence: TGCGCCAGCAGCGGGACAGGGCAGTCACCCCTCCACTTT. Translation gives CASSGTGQSPLHF. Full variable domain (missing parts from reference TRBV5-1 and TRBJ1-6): KAGVTQTPRYLIKTRGQQVTLSCSPISGHRSVSWYQQTPGQGLQFLFEYFSETQRNKGNFPGRFSGRQFSNSRSEMNVSTLELGDSALYLCASSGTGQSPLHFGNGTRLTVT.